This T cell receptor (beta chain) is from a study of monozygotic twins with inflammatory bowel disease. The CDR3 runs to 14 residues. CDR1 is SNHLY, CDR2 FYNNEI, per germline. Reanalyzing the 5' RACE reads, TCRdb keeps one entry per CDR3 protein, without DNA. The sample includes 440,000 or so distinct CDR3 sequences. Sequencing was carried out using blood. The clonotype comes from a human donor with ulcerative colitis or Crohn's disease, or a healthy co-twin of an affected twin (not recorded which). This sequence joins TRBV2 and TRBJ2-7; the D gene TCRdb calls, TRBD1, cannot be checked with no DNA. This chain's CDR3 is CASRIEGGIYEQYF.